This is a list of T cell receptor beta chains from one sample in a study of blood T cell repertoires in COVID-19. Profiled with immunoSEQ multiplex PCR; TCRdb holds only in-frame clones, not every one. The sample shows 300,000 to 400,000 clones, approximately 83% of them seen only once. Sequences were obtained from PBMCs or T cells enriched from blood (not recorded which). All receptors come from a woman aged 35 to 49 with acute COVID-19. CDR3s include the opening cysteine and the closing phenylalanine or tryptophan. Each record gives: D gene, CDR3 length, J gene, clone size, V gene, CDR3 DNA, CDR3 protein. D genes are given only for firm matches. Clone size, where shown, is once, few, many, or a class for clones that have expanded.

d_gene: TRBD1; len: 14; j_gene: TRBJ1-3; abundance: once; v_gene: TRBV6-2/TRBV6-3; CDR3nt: TGTGCCAGCAGTCGGACAGGGGACGAAAACACCATATATTTT; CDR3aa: CASSRTGDENTIYF
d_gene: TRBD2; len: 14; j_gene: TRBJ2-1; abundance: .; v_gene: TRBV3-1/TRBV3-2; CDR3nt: TGTGCCAGCAGCCAGTCCGGGACTAGTAACGAGCAGTTCTTC; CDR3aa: CASSQSGTSNEQFF
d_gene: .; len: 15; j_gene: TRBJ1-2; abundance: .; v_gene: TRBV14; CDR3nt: TGTGCCAGCAGCCCACAAAGGGGGGGTAACTATGGCTACACCTTC; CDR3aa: CASSPQRGGNYGYTF
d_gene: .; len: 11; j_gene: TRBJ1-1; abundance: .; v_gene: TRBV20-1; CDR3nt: TGCAGTGCTGCAGGGGACACTGAAGCTTTCTTT; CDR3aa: CSAAGDTEAFF
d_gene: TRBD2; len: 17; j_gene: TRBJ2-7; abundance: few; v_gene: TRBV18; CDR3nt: TGTGCCAGCTCACCAACTCCTACTAGCGGGGGGGCGACAGAGCAGTACTTC; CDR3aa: CASSPTPTSGGATEQYF
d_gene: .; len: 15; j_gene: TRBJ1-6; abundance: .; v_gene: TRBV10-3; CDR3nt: TGTGCCATCACCGACAGCGTTCCGTCGAATTCACCCCTCCACTTT; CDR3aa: CAITDSVPSNSPLHF
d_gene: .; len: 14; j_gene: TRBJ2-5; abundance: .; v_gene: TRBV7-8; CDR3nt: TGTGCCAGCAGCTTAGTCGGGAGCCAAGAGACCCAGTACTTC; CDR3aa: CASSLVGSQETQYF
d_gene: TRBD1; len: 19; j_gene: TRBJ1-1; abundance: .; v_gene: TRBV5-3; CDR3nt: TGTGCCAGAAGCTTGTGTTTTGCAGGGGGCCTGGTGATGAACACTGAAGCTTTCTTT; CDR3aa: CARSLCFAGGLVMNTEAFF
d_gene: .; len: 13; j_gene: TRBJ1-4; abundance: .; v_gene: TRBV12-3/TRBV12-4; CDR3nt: TGTGCCAGCAGTCTTGCAACTAATGAAAAACTGTTTTTT; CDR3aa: CASSLATNEKLFF
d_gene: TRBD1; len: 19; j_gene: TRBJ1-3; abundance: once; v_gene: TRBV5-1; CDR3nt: TGCGCCAGCAGCTCCTCACCTTCGACAGGGGGAACATCTGGAAACACCATATATTTT; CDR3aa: CASSSSPSTGGTSGNTIYF
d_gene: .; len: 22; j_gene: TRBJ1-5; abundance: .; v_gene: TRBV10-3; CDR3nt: TGTGCCATCAGTGAGTTGCCCAAGTTCTTCAGGGATGGGCCCAATAGCAATCAGCCCCAGCATTTT; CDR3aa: CAISELPKFFRDGPNSNQPQHF
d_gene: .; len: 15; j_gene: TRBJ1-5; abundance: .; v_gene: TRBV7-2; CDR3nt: TGTGCCAGCAGTGTCACCGACAGGTCCGATCAGCCCCAGCATTTT; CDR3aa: CASSVTDRSDQPQHF
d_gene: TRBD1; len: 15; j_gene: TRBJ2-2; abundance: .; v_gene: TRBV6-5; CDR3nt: TGTGCCAGCAGTTTGGCAGGGGGCTACACCGGGGAGCTGTTTTTT; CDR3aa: CASSLAGGYTGELFF
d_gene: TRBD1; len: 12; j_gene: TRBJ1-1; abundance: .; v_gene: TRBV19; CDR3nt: TGTGCCAGTAGTCCCCCGGGACAGGAAGCTTTCTTT; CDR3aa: CASSPPGQEAFF
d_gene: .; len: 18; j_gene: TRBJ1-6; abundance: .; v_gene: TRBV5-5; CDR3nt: TGTGCCAGCAGCTTCCTTGCGGGGGGCTTTTCCTATAATTCACCCCTCCACTTT; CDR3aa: CASSFLAGGFSYNSPLHF
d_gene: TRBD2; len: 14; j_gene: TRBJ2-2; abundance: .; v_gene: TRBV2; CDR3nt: TGTGCCAGGGGACTAGCTATGAACACCGGGGAGCTGTTTTTT; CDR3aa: CARGLAMNTGELFF
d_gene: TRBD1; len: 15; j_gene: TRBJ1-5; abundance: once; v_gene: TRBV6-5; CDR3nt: TGTGCCAGCAGTTCGGACAGGGTGGCTACTCAGCCCCAGCATTTT; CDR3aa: CASSSDRVATQPQHF
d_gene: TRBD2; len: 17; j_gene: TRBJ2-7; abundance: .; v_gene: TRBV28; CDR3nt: TGTGCCAGCAGTTTATGGGGCGGGAGGGCCCCCCGGGGGGAGCAGTACTTC; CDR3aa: CASSLWGGRAPRGEQYF
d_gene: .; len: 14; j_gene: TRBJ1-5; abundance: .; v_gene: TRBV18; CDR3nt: TGTGCCAGCTCACCCGAGGCGCCTGGGCAGCCCCAGCATTTT; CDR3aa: CASSPEAPGQPQHF
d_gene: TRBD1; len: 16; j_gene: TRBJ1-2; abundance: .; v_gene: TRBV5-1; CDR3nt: TGCGCCAGCAGCCTAACCGACAGGGGCGCAAACTATGGCTACACCTTC; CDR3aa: CASSLTDRGANYGYTF
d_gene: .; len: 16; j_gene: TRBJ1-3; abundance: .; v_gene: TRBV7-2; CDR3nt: TGTGCCAGCAGCTTAGCCGGAGTGAACTCTGGAAACACCATATATTTT; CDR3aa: CASSLAGVNSGNTIYF
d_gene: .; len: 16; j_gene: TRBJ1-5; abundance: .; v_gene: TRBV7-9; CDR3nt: TGTGCCAGCAGCTTAACGGCGGTCTCCCACAATCAGCCCCAGCATTTT; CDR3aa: CASSLTAVSHNQPQHF
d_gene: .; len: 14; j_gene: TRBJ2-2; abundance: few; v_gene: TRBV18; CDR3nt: TGTGCCAGCTCACCGGACAGCCACACCGGGGAGCTGTTTTTT; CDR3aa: CASSPDSHTGELFF
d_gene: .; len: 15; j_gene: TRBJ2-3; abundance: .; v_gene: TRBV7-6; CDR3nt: TGTGCCAGCAGCTTAGGGCAGGGATACACAGATACGCAGTATTTT; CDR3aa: CASSLGQGYTDTQYF
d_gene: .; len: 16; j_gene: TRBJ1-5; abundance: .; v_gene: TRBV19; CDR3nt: TGTGCCAGTAACCGGGACTCAACTCTGTCCAATCAGCCCCAGCATTTT; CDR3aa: CASNRDSTLSNQPQHF
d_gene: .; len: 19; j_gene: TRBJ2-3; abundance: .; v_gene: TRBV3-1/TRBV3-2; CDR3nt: TGTGCCAGCAGCCCAAACGGGGTAGAGTTGAGGATAAACACAGATACGCAGTATTTT; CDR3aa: CASSPNGVELRINTDTQYF
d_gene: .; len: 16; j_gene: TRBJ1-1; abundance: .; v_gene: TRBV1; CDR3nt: TGCACCAGCAGCCATCAACCGGGACAGGGCGTCACTGAAGCTTTCTTT; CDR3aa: CTSSHQPGQGVTEAFF
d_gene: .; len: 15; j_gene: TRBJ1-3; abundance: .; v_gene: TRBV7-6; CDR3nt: TGTGCCAGCAGCTTAGAGGCAGGCCTTGGAAACACCATATATTTT; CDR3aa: CASSLEAGLGNTIYF
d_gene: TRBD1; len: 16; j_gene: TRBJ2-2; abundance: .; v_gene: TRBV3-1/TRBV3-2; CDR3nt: TGTGCCAGCAGCCAACAGACAGGGAAGGGAACCGGGGAGCTGTTTTTT; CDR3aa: CASSQQTGKGTGELFF
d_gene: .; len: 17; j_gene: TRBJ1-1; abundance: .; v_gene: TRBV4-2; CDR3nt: TGTGCCAGCAGCCCCTTCCCCTCGGGAGGTCGGAACACTGAAGCTTTCTTT; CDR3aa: CASSPFPSGGRNTEAFF
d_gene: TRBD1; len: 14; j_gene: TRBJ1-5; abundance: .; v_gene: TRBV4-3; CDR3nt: TGCGCCAGCAGCCAAGAGCAGGGGGCACAGCCCCAGCATTTT; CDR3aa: CASSQEQGAQPQHF
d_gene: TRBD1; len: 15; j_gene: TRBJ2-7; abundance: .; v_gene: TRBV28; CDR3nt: TGTGCCAGCAGTTCAACCGGGACAGGCTTATACGAGCAGTACTTC; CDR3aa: CASSSTGTGLYEQYF
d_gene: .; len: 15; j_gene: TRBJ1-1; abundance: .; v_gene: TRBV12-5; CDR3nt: TGTGCTAGTGGTTTGGAACAGGGACGGAACACTGAAGCTTTCTTT; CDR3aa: CASGLEQGRNTEAFF
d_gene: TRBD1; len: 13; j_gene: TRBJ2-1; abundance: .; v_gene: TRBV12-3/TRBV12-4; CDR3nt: TGTGCCAGCAGTTTCCAGGGGGCAAGTGAGCAGTTCTTC; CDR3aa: CASSFQGASEQFF
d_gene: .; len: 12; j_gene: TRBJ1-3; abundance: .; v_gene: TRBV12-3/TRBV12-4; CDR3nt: TGTGCCAGCAGTCTGTTTGGAAACACCATATATTTT; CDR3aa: CASSLFGNTIYF
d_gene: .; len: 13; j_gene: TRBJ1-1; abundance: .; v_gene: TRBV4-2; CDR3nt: TGTGCCAGCAGCCACGGGTTTGTGACTGAAGCTTTCTTT; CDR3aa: CASSHGFVTEAFF
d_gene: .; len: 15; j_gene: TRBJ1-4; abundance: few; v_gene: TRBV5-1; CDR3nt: TGCGCCAGCAGCTTAAAGACGGGGAACCTTGAAAAACTGTTTTTT; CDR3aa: CASSLKTGNLEKLFF
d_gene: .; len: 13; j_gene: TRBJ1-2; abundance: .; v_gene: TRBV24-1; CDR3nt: TGTGCCACCAGTGGGCCCGTATTCGATGGCTACACCTTC; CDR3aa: CATSGPVFDGYTF
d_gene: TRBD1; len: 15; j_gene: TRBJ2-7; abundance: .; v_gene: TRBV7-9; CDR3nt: TGTGCCAGCAGCCCAACCGGGACAGGGACCTACGAGCAGTACTTC; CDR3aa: CASSPTGTGTYEQYF
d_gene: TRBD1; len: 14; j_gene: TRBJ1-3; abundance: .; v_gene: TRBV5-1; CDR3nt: TGCGCCAGCAGCCAGACAGGGACTGGAAACACCATATATTTT; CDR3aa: CASSQTGTGNTIYF
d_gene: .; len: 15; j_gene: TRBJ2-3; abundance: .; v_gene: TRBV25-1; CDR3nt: TGTGCCAGCTCATATCGAGGGGGTGGCACAGATACGCAGTATTTT; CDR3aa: CASSYRGGGTDTQYF
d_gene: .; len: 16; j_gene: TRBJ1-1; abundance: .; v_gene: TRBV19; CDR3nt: TGTGCCAGTAGTATGATGCTCGGACCGACAGCCAGTGAAGCTTTCTTT; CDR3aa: CASSMMLGPTASEAFF
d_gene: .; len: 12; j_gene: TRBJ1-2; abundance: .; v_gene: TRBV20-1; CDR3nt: TGCAGTGCTAGTCACGGGAAGGATGGCTACACCTTC; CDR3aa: CSASHGKDGYTF
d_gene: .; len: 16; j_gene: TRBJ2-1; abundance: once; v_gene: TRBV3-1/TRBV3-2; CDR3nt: TGTGCCAGCAGCCAAGTGGGGGGACGCTCCTACAATGAGCAGTTCTTC; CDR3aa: CASSQVGGRSYNEQFF
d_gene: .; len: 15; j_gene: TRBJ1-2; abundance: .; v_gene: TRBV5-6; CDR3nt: TGTGCCAGCAGCCGGAAGGTGAGCGGGGCTTATGGCTACACCTTC; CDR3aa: CASSRKVSGAYGYTF
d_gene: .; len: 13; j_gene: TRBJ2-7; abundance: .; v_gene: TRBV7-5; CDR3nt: TGTGCCAGAAGCCCCCACAAAAGCTACGAGCAGTACTTC; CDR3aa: CARSPHKSYEQYF
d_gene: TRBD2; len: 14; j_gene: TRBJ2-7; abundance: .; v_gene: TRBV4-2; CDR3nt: TGTGCCAGCAGCCAGAGCGGGAAGGATTACGAGCAGTACTTC; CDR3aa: CASSQSGKDYEQYF